These 5 T cell receptor beta chains originate from one sample sequenced in a study of T cell repertoires in aging, cancer and after chemotherapy. The template was genomic DNA from peripheral blood, not RNA. Rearranged V-D-J TRB sequences were amplified with a mixed TRB-A/B primer pool. MiXCR, applied by TCRdb to the multiplex PCR reads, yields one record per CDR3 protein. The data show under 4,500 distinct CDR3 sequences, 30% to 40% seen once. Sequences were obtained from blood. These receptors were taken from a human donor with a solid tumor.

The gene calls are TRBV11-2 and TRBJ1-1; 8 nucleotides align to TRBD1. The ends lost 5 bases at V and 4 bases at J; junction bases unmatched: 3. The CDR3 loop spans 13 amino acids. The germline gives CDR1 SGHAT, CDR2 FQNNGV. The CDR3 sequence: CASSLQGATEAFF. The CDR3 DNA is TGTGCCAGCAGCCTTCAGGGGGCCACTGAAGCTTTCTTT. Full variable domain (remainder filled in from reference TRBV11-2 and TRBJ1-1): EAGVAQSPRYKIIEKRQSVAFWCNPISGHATLYWYQQILGQGPKLLIQFQNNGVVDDSQLPKDRFSAERLKGVDSTLKIQPAKLEDSAVYLCASSLQGATEAFFGQGTRLTVV.

A few counts support this clonotype. The chain combines TRBV6-5 with TRBJ2-7; D ambiguous. Trimming took 6 bases from V and 0 from J, leaving 9 bases between them. The germline CDR1 and CDR2 sequences are MNHEY and SVGAGI. This CDR3 is 13 amino acids long. The CDR3 nucleotides are TGTGCCAGCAGGCAACAGAGCTCCTACGAGCAGTACTTC. It specifies CASRQQSSYEQYF.

This clonotype has more than one count but fewer than ten. The V and J genes are TRBV12-3 or TRBV12-4 and TRBJ1-3; 8 nucleotides agree with TRBD1. V shed 4 bases, J shed 2 bases, and the junction held 4 bases outside the gene matches. The CDR3 loop spans 15 amino acids. The CDR3 region is CASSSTTGAGNTIYF. The DNA for the CDR3 is TGTGCCAGCAGTTCCACGACAGGGGCTGGAAACACCATATATTTT.

This clonotype was counted between two and nine times. The rearrangement uses TRBV20-1 and TRBJ2-5, with D perhaps being TRBD1 or TRBD2 (5 bases each). The V end was cut by 6 bases, the J end by 5 bases, with 13 bases between. The V gene's germline CDR1 is DFQATT and CDR2 SNEGSKA (reference sequence). This CDR3 spans 12 amino acids. The CDR3 DNA sequence: TGCAGTGCCTACCCTTGGGGGGAGACCCAGTACTTC. As protein: CSAYPWGETQYF.

Only a few counts were recorded for this clonotype. This chain connects TRBV19 to TRBJ2-1; TRBD2 matches 7 bases. The CDR3 spans 15 residues. The germline CDR1 and CDR2 sequences are LNHDA and SQIVND (reference sequence). With 2 bases clipped from V and 7 bases from J, the junction kept 8 bases outside the gene matches. CDR3 in DNA: TGTGCCAGTAGTATAACGGCGGGAGAGGGGAATGAGCAGTTCTTC. This encodes CASSITAGEGNEQFF. The whole variable domain, remainder taken from reference TRBV19 and TRBJ2-1, is DGGITQSPKYLFRKEGQNVTLSCEQNLNHDAMYWYRQDPGQGLRLIYYSQIVNDFQKGDIAEGYSVSREKKESFPLTVTSAQKNPTAFYLCASSITAGEGNEQFFGPGTRLTVL.